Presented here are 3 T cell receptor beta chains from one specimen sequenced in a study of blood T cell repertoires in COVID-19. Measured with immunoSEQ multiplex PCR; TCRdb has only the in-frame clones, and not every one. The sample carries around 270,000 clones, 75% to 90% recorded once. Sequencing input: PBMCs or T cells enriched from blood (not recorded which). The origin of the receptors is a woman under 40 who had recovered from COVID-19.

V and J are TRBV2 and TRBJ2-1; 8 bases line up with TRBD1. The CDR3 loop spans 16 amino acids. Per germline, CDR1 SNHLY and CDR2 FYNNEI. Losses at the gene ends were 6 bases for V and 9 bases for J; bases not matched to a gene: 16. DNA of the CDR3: TGTGCCAGCAGCGCCCTTCGGACAGGGTCTTTAGTTGAGCAGTTCTTC. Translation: CASSALRTGSLVEQFF.

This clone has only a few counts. DNA of the CDR3: TGCGCCAGCAGCTTGCAACCTACGGACTATGGCTACACCTTC. It encodes CASSLQPTDYGYTF. The rearrangement links TRBV5-1 to TRBJ1-2, with D uncertain. V lost 1 base and J 3 bases, leaving 10 bases between the germline ends. Germline CDR1 SGHRS, CDR2 YFSETQ. The CDR3 is made up of 14 amino acids.

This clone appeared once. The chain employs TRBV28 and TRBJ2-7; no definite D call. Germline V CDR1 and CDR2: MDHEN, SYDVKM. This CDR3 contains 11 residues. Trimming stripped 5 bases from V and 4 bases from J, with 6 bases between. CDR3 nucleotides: TGTGCCAGCAGTCGCGATTACGAGCAGTACTTC. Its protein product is CASSRDYEQYF. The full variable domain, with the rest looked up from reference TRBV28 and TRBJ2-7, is DVKVTQSSRYLVKRTGEKVFLECVQDMDHENMFWYRQDPGLGLRLIYFSYDVKMKEKGDIPEGYSVSREKKERFSLILESASTNQTSMYLCASSRDYEQYFGPGTRLTVT.